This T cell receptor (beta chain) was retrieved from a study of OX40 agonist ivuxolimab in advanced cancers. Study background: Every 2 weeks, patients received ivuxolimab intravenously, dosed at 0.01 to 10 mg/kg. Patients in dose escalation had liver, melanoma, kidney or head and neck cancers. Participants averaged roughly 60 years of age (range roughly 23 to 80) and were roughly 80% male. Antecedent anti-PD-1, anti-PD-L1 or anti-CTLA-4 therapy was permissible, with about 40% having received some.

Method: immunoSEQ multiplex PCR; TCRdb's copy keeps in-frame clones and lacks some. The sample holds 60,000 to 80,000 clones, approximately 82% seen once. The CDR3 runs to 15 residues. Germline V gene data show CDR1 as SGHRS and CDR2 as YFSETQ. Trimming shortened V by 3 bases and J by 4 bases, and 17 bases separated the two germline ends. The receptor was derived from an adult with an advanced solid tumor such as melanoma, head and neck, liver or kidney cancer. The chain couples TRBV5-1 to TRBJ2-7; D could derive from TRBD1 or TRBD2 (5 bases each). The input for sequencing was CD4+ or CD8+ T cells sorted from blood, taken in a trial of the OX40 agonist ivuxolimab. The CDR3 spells CASSSDSRGGYEQYF. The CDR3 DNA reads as TGCGCCAGCAGCTCGGACTCGCGTGGGGGATACGAGCAGTACTTC.